Below, one T cell receptor (beta chain) is given with its context. Its target is not known. Donation came from healthy HIV-negative adults that had no recent acute infections or vaccinations. Under the authors' procedure: There were no quality scores in the junction-only immunoSEQ sequences, so filtering differed. Clones were sequenced by immunoSEQ multiplex PCR, and TCRdb holds only the in-frame ones, with some missing. The V and J calls and clone size are taken from that table; D and trimming were inferred from the DNA. The data contain around 2,000,000 clones, 95% of them singletons. This sample was included in a study of shared clonotypes between healthy human individuals. As for the study in general: Each donor contributed plates that comprised three CD4 naive, three CD4 memory, two CD8 naive and one CD8 memory. General study points: In the sorted subsets, rarefaction showed sequencing was incomplete despite large depth.

V was clipped by 5 bases and J by 0 bases, with 14 bases between them. The germline V gene has CDR1 LNHNV and CDR2 YYDKDF (reference sequence). The CDR3 is 16 amino acids. This sequence joins TRBV15 and TRBJ1-5; a possible D gene is TRBD1 (5 bases). Sample: naive CD4+ T cells sorted from blood. Subset meaning: CD45RA+ positively selected. This receptor was obtained from a man aged 18 to 29 in good health. The CDR3 nucleotides are TGTGCCACCAGCCAAACAGGAGGACTTAGCAATCAGCCCCAGCATTTT. Its protein is CATSQTGGLSNQPQHF.